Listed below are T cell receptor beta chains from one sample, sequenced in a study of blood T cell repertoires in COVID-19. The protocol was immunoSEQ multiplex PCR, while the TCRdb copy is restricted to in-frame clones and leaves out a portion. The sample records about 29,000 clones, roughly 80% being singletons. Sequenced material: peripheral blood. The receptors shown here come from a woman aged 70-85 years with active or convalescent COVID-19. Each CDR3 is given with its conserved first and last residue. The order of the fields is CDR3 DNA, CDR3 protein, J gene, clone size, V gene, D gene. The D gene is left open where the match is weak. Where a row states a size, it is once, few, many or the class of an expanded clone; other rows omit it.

CDR3 DNA: TGTGCCAGCTCAGGCCCCGGGACAGGAGTCTATGGCTACACCTTC
CDR3 protein: CASSGPGTGVYGYTF
J gene: TRBJ1-2
clone size: .
V gene: TRBV18
D gene: TRBD1

CDR3 DNA: TGTGCCTGGAGTGTACGTGGGACAGGGTTGGAGACCCAGTACTTC
CDR3 protein: CAWSVRGTGLETQYF
J gene: TRBJ2-5
clone size: .
V gene: TRBV30
D gene: TRBD1

CDR3 DNA: TGTGCCAGTAGTATAAAAAGGGGGCACGACTATGGCTACACCTTC
CDR3 protein: CASSIKRGHDYGYTF
J gene: TRBJ1-2
clone size: .
V gene: TRBV19
D gene: TRBD1

CDR3 DNA: TGTGCCAGCAGTCGCAGGGGCAGCGAGACCCAGTACTTC
CDR3 protein: CASSRRGSETQYF
J gene: TRBJ2-5
clone size: .
V gene: TRBV28
D gene: .

CDR3 DNA: TGTGCCAGCAGTTACGGGACACCTGACTATGGCTACACCTTC
CDR3 protein: CASSYGTPDYGYTF
J gene: TRBJ1-2
clone size: .
V gene: TRBV6-6
D gene: .

CDR3 DNA: TGTGCCAGCAGCGTTAGACCTAGTGGGACAACAACCGGGGAGCTGTTTTTT
CDR3 protein: CASSVRPSGTTTGELFF
J gene: TRBJ2-2
clone size: .
V gene: TRBV5-6
D gene: .

CDR3 DNA: TGTGCCAGCAGCTTCCCGGACAAGGCTGTTGGCTACACCTTC
CDR3 protein: CASSFPDKAVGYTF
J gene: TRBJ1-2
clone size: .
V gene: TRBV7-2
D gene: .

CDR3 DNA: TGTGCCAGCACCCTAGCCCTGGTTTTGTACAATGAGCAGTTCTTC
CDR3 protein: CASTLALVLYNEQFF
J gene: TRBJ2-1
clone size: .
V gene: TRBV6-6
D gene: .

CDR3 DNA: TGTGCCAGCTCATTTTCGACAGGTTCCTACGAGCAGTACTTC
CDR3 protein: CASSFSTGSYEQYF
J gene: TRBJ2-7
clone size: few
V gene: TRBV18
D gene: .

CDR3 DNA: TGTGCCAGCAGCTCGCGGACAGGGAATAATCAGCCCCAGCATTTT
CDR3 protein: CASSSRTGNNQPQHF
J gene: TRBJ1-5
clone size: once
V gene: TRBV7-2
D gene: TRBD1

CDR3 DNA: TGTGCCAGCAGCTATCTGACAGGTCAACGGGAGCTGTTTTTT
CDR3 protein: CASSYLTGQRELFF
J gene: TRBJ2-2
clone size: few
V gene: TRBV27
D gene: .

CDR3 DNA: TGTGCCTGGAGTGACAGGAGGGTAGCCCTCAATCAGCCCCAGCATTTT
CDR3 protein: CAWSDRRVALNQPQHF
J gene: TRBJ1-5
clone size: few
V gene: TRBV30
D gene: .

CDR3 DNA: TGTGCCAGCTTACAGGGGGATGAGAATGAGCAGTTCTTC
CDR3 protein: CASLQGDENEQFF
J gene: TRBJ2-1
clone size: .
V gene: TRBV2
D gene: TRBD1

CDR3 DNA: TGTGCCAGCTCCCGAGTAGCGGATAGCACAGATACGCAGTATTTT
CDR3 protein: CASSRVADSTDTQYF
J gene: TRBJ2-3
clone size: .
V gene: TRBV18
D gene: .

CDR3 DNA: TGTGCCAGCAGCCAAGGGACAGGGGCCTACGAGCAGTACTTC
CDR3 protein: CASSQGTGAYEQYF
J gene: TRBJ2-7
clone size: .
V gene: TRBV16
D gene: TRBD1

CDR3 DNA: TGTGCCAGCAGTGCGAGACTAGCCCAACGCACAGATACGCAGTATTTT
CDR3 protein: CASSARLAQRTDTQYF
J gene: TRBJ2-3
clone size: .
V gene: TRBV6-1
D gene: TRBD2

CDR3 DNA: TGTGCCACCTCCGGGACAGGGAGCGGTGGGATTACGGGGCAGTACTTC
CDR3 protein: CATSGTGSGGITGQYF
J gene: TRBJ2-7
clone size: .
V gene: TRBV24-1
D gene: TRBD1

CDR3 DNA: TGCGCCAGCAGCTTGGGTACTAGCCGATCCTACGAGCAGTACTTC
CDR3 protein: CASSLGTSRSYEQYF
J gene: TRBJ2-7
clone size: .
V gene: TRBV5-1
D gene: .

CDR3 DNA: TGTGCCAGCAGCTCCCTTCGGAGCGGTCTCGGCGAGCAGTACTTC
CDR3 protein: CASSSLRSGLGEQYF
J gene: TRBJ2-7
clone size: .
V gene: TRBV5-4
D gene: .